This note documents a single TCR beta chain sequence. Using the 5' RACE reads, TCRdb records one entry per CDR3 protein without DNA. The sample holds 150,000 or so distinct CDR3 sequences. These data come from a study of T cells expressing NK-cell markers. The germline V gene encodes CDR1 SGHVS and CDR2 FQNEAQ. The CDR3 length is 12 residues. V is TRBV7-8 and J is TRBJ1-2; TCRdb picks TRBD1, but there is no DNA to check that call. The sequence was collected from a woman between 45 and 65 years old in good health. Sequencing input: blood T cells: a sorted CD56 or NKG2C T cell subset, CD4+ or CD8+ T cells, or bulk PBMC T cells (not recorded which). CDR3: CASSPDSYGYTF. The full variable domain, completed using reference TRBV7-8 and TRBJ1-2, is GAGVSQSPRYKVAKRGQDVALRCDPISGHVSLFWYQQALGQGPEFLTYFQNEAQLDKSGLPSDRFFAERPEGSVSTLKIQRTQQEDSAVYLCASSPDSYGYTFGSGTRLTVV.